This record concerns one TCR beta chain sequence. Which antigen it targets is not known. One base away there is no much larger clone; base qualities are not given. The CDR3 regions of human TCRbeta chains were analyzed by immunosequencing. Concerning the study's data processing: TCRs in the repertoires were matched against a reference library of SARS-CoV-2-specific TCRs that had been generated with the MIRA antigen-specificity platform. Breadth was defined as the fraction of unique TCRs that were SARS-CoV-2-associated, and depth was defined as the fraction of total T cells that were SARS-CoV-2-associated. Using the MIRA data, each spike-specific TCR was assigned both to the spike region to which the TCR was reactive and to a CD4 or CD8 class. Log10-transformed breadth and depth values were compared by one-way ANOVA with Sidak's multiple comparisons tests. TCRdb obtained this table from immuneACCESS and retained in-frame rearrangements with V and J assigned. These tables miss some clones; where compared with another copy, unresolved V genes account for less than half of the shortfall, and the remainder is unexplained. The DNA gave D and trimming, while V, J and clone size come from that table. The sample table holds about 130,000 clones, of which roughly 90% were seen once. About 3.5% of the sample comes from the top ten.

These data belong to a study of T cell responses to AZD1222 COVID-19 vaccine listed by TCRdb under 2021. Turning to the overall study: Because spike-specific TCR depth and breadth did not differ between the two schedules, AZD1222 recipients who got a second dose at roughly 4 weeks were pooled with those who got a second dose at roughly 12 weeks. A total of roughly 240 trial participants underwent TCR sequencing, of whom around 200 received two doses of AZD1222 and 26 received two doses of the MenACWY control vaccine. Trial participants were enrolled by age into 18-55, 56-69 and 70-plus year subgroups, with around 140, 26 and 57 TCR-sequenced participants respectively. The full study reports these points: The vaccine-associated CD4 TCRs covered the entire spike protein, and the dominant responses fell in regions 160-218 and 743-854. In the small 56-69-year group, the increase in depth fell short of significance, most likely because of low power. Only a handful of AZD1222 recipients were SARS-CoV-2 seropositive at baseline, limiting conclusions about previously exposed vaccinees. Epitopes outside the regions mutated in the B.1.351 and B.1.1.7 variants were reportedly recognized by nearly half of the unique spike-specific TCRs. Participants were mostly white British, with more females than males. The authors suggested clonal diversity may have been underestimated. Because no samples from the day 14 peak response were available, repertoires could be characterized only after the peak T cell response. After two AZD1222 doses, both the breadth and the depth of spike-specific TCRs were significantly higher than at day 0 and than in MenACWY recipients.

Its CDR3 holds 14 amino acids, cysteine through phenylalanine. Only CDR3 DNA remains: 42 bases, in frame from the first base. According to the germline V gene (reference sequence), CDR1 reads SGHKS and CDR2 reads YYEKEE. Here V drops 7 bases and J drops 7 bases, and the junction holds 9 bases not matched to any gene. The time point label here, explained by the study, means: baseline before first vaccination. The vaccinee samples were drawn from two UK trials, COV001 and COV002, one of which was a single-blind randomized controlled phase 2/3 trial testing AZD1222 (ChAdOx1 nCoV-19) in healthy adults. Trial participant PBMC samples were collected at day 0 and day 28 after the second dose for TCRbeta chain sequencing.

The chain employs TRBV5-5 and TRBJ2-1, and 9 junction bases match TRBD1. The origin of this receptor is an adult in good health. The sample was peripheral blood, taken on day 0 of AZD1222 vaccination. The nucleotide sequence is given as TGTGCCAGCCGAGGGACAGGGCCTCCGAATGAGCAGTTCTTC. Its product reads: CASRGTGPPNEQFF.